The rows below give T cell receptor beta chains drawn from one sample of a study of PD-L1 blockade in urothelial cancer. The assay was immunoSEQ multiplex PCR, and TCRdb's table has in-frame clones only and misses some. The sample lists 55,000 to 70,000 clones, 86% seen once, with less than 3.5% in the top ten. The sequencing here drew on PBMCs, taken around atezolizumab (anti-PD-L1) treatment. These TCRs come from a man in his fifties or sixties with urothelial cancer. The CDR3 runs from the conserved cysteine through the conserved F or W. A D gene is named only where the DNA matches it firmly. Clone sizes are given selectively: once, few, many, or a class where the clone is expanded.

CDR3 | DNA | D | J | V | size
CASSLSRGDEQFF | TGTGCCAGCAGCTTAAGTAGGGGCGATGAGCAGTTCTTC | NA | TRBJ2-1 | TRBV7-3 | NA
CASSLSGGYGYTF | TGTGCCAGCAGCTTGTCAGGGGGCTATGGCTACACCTTC | TRBD1 | TRBJ1-2 | TRBV5-4 | NA
CASSLFVDTQYF | TGTGCCAGCAGCTTATTCGTGGATACGCAGTATTTT | NA | TRBJ2-3 | TRBV7-8 | NA
CASSPSGSSREQYF | TGTGCCAGCAGTCCCTCCGGGAGCTCGCGGGAGCAGTACTTC | NA | TRBJ2-7 | TRBV28 | once
CASSSGQNAYEQYF | TGTGCCAGCAGCTCTGGACAGAACGCCTACGAGCAGTACTTC | NA | TRBJ2-7 | TRBV5-8 | NA
CASSSGGRATYNEQFF | TGTGCCAGCAGCTCAGGCGGGAGGGCCACTTACAATGAGCAGTTCTTC | TRBD2 | TRBJ2-1 | TRBV5-4 | once
CASSLRNAQETQYF | TGTGCCAGCAGTCTTCGTAACGCGCAAGAGACCCAGTACTTC | NA | TRBJ2-5 | TRBV28 | few
CATRPGFTYEQYF | TGTGCCACCCGACCGGGGTTCACCTACGAGCAGTACTTC | NA | TRBJ2-7 | TRBV27 | NA
CASSVRETANTEAFF | TGTGCCAGCAGTGTAAGAGAGACAGCGAACACTGAAGCTTTCTTT | NA | TRBJ1-1 | TRBV6-1 | NA
CASSESRNLYNEQFF | TGTGCCAGCAGTGAGTCCAGGAACCTCTACAATGAGCAGTTCTTC | NA | TRBJ2-1 | TRBV25-1 | NA
CASSVAPIQSDTQYF | TGTGCCAGCAGCGTAGCTCCCATCCAGTCAGATACGCAGTATTTT | NA | TRBJ2-3 | TRBV9 | once
CSVVQGFDEQYF | TGCAGCGTTGTACAGGGATTCGACGAGCAGTACTTC | NA | TRBJ2-7 | TRBV29-1 | NA
CASSLRQTAEAFF | TGTGCCAGCAGTCTCCGACAGACGGCTGAAGCTTTCTTT | NA | TRBJ1-1 | TRBV28 | NA
CVARDRGTGELFF | TGTGTCGCCAGGGACAGGGGCACCGGGGAGCTGTTTTTT | TRBD1 | TRBJ2-2 | TRBV7-9 | NA
CASSRRYTGELQPQHF | TGTGCCAGCAGCCGAAGATATACAGGGGAGCTTCAGCCCCAGCATTTT | TRBD1 | TRBJ1-5 | TRBV5-8 | NA
CASSVASGSIGEQFF | TGTGCCAGCAGCGTAGCTAGCGGGAGCATCGGTGAGCAGTTCTTC | TRBD2 | TRBJ2-1 | TRBV9 | NA
CASSVAGGQETQYF | TGTGCCAGCAGCGTAGCGGGAGGACAAGAGACCCAGTACTTC | TRBD2 | TRBJ2-5 | TRBV9 | few
CASSARGRKSSEAFF | TGTGCCAGCAGCGCAAGGGGGCGCAAAAGCTCTGAAGCTTTCTTT | TRBD1 | TRBJ1-1 | TRBV5-6 | NA
CASSLTSGAYNEQFF | TGTGCCAGCAGCTTAACTAGCGGGGCCTACAATGAGCAGTTCTTC | TRBD2 | TRBJ2-1 | TRBV7-3 | NA